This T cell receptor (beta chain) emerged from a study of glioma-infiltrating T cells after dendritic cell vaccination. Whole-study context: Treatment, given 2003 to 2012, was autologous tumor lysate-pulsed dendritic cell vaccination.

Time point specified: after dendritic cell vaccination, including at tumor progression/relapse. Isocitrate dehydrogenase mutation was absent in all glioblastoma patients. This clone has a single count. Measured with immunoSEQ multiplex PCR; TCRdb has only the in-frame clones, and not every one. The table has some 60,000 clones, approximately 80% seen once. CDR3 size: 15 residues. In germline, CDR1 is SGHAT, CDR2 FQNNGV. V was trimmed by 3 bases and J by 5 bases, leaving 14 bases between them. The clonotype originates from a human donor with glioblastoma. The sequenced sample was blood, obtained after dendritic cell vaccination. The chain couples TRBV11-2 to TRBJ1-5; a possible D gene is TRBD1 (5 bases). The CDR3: CASSLIQGRDQPQHF. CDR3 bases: TGTGCCAGCAGCTTGATCCAGGGTAGGGATCAGCCCCAGCATTTT.